This T cell receptor beta chain was documented in a study of metastatic and nonmetastatic thyroid tumors (dated by TCRdb to 2018 to 2021). Regarding the complete study: Repertoires from peripheral blood and from tumor or nodule tissue samples of malignant and benign thyroid patients were compared. Overall results and qualifications from the work: In both blood and tumor samples, malignant tumors were reported to have significantly higher TCR beta diversity than benign nodules.

The library was produced with PCR. The run used an Illumina HiSeq 4000. High-throughput sequencing was used to profile the TCR beta-chain CDR3 region of every patient. The study's processing was this. A classifier to discriminate distant-metastatic papillary thyroid cancer patients was built from CDR3 differences across clinicopathological groups. Repertoire diversity was assessed with the Shannon index, and tumor-blood repertoire similarity with the Morisita-Horn index. The public reads were run again by TCRdb, first through fastp at Q25 and then through MiXCR, and only productive beta chains were kept. For this entry, the V and J calls and clone size follow TCRdb and not the study's own pipeline. The sample data list approximately 12,000 clones, and under 30% of these were observed just once. Of the sample, over 15% falls within the top ten clones. No treatment had been received by any patient before thyroid surgery. Using T-cell receptor beta sequencing, the researchers looked back retrospectively at clinical samples from patients, gathered between about 2011 and 2018.

Reading from cysteine to phenylalanine, the CDR3 counts 17 amino acids. The DNA shown is the 51-base CDR3, in frame from base 1. Relative to germline, V is 0 bases shorter and J is 0 bases shorter, with 11 bases between their ends. The germline V gene gives CDR1 as LGHNA and CDR2 as YNFKEQ. This clone was recorded many times. Its antigen target is currently unknown. Base-call qualities are not available, and no considerably larger clone is one nucleotide away. The chain joins TRBV4-2 to TRBJ2-2; the D segment could be TRBD1, given 5 matching bases. The clonotype comes from a female donor with papillary thyroid cancer or a benign thyroid nodule (not recorded which). Some clones in this sample may be carry-over from other donors' samples. The sample comprised tumor tissue. The CDR3 amino acid sequence is: CASSQDLRQTNTGELFF. The sequence in DNA is TGTGCCAGCAGCCAAGATTTGAGACAGACGAACACCGGGGAGCTGTTTTTT.